The clone carrying this TCR beta chain was picked up many times. Its antigen is undetermined. A single record per CDR3 protein comes from TCRdb applying MiXCR to the RACE reads. The table has 300,000 to 400,000 distinct CDR3 sequences, approximately 6.9% seen once; the top ten hold 8.4%. Noted time point: patch test 1, 2 weeks after DPC sensitization. Treatment denoted: therapeutic diphenylcyclopropenone sensitization with weekly scalp DPC. Donation of samples came from alopecia patients who were 18 to 70 years old and suitable for DPC. The record originates from a study of human T cells and chemical hapten exposure. At the level of the study: Small differences in pooled library volume mainly drove the variation in TCR yields per sample. Study-level points and caveats: It should be noted that donors had alopecia, so their immune response may differ from healthy people's.

The CDR3 sequence is 15 residues long. CDR1 SGHVS and CDR2 FQNEAQ come from the germline V gene. V lost 1 base and J lost 2, with 10 bases in between. Specimen: whole blood, collected in connection with sensitization to the hapten diphenylcyclopropenone (DPC). This clonotype originated in a woman between 18 and 29 years old with alopecia areata. Some clones in this sample may be carry-over from other donors' samples. The chain couples TRBV7-8 to TRBJ2-3; D tentatively fits TRBD1 or TRBD2 (5 bases each). CDR3 amino acids: CASSLVVGDTDTQYF. For the CDR3, the DNA is TGTGCCAGCAGCTTAGTAGTGGGGGACACAGATACGCAGTATTTT.